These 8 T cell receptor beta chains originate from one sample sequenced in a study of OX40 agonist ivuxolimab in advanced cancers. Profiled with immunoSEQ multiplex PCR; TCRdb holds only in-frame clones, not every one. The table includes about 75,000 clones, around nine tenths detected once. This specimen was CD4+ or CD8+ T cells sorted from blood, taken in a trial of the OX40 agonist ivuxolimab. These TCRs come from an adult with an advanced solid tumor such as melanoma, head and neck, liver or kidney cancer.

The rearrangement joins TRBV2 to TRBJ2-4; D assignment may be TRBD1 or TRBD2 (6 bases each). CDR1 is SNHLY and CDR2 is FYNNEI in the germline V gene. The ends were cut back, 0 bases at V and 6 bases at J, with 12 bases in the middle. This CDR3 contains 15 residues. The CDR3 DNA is TGTGCCAGCAGTGAAGCTTGGGGGCGGGGAAACATTCAGTACTTC. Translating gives CASSEAWGRGNIQYF. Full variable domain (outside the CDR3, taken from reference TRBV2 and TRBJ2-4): EPEVTQTPSHQVTQMGQEVILRCVPISNHLYFYWYRQILGQKVEFLVSFYNNEISEKSEIFDDQFSVERPDGSNFTLKIRSTKLEDSAMYFCASSEAWGRGNIQYFGAGTRLSVL.

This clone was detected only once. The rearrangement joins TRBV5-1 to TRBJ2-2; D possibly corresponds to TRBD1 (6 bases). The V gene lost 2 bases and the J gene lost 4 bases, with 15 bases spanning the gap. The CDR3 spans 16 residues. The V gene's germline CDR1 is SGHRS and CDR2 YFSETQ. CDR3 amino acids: CASSFGQGIGTGELFF. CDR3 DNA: TGCGCCAGCAGCTTTGGTCAGGGGATAGGCACCGGGGAGCTGTTTTTT.

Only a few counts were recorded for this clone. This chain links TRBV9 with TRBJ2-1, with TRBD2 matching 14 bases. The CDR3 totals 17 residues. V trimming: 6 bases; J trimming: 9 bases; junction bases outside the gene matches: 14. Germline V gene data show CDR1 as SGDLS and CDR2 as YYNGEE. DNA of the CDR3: TGTGCCAGCACCAAACTCCAGACTAGCGGGGGGGCCGGTGAGCAGTTCTTC. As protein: CASTKLQTSGGAGEQFF.

The CDR3 nucleotides are TGTGCCAGCAGCGTCCTTGGGACAGGCCAAGAGACCCAGTACTTC. It translates to CASSVLGTGQETQYF. V usage is TRBV9 and J usage is TRBJ2-5; 8 bases align to TRBD1. V dropped 2 bases and J dropped 1; count of bases not matched to a gene: 4. This CDR3 contains 15 residues. CDR1 is SGDLS, CDR2 YYNGEE, per germline.

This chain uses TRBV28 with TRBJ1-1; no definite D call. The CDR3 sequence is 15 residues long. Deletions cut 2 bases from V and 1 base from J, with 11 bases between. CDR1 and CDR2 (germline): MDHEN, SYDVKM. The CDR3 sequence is CASSLGRSGNTEAFF. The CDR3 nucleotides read TGTGCCAGCAGTTTAGGGAGAAGCGGGAACACTGAAGCTTTCTTT.

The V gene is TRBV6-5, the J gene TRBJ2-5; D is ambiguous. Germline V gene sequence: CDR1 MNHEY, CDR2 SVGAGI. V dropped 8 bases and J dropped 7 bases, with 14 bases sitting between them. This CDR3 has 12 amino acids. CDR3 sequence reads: CASGMTDGTQYF. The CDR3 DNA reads TGTGCCAGCGGGATGACCGACGGGACCCAGTACTTC.

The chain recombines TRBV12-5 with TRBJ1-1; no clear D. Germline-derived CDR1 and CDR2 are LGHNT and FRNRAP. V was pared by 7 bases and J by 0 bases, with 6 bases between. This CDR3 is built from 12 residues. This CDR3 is CASVQMNTEAFF. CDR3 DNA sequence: TGTGCTAGTGTCCAGATGAACACTGAAGCTTTCTTT. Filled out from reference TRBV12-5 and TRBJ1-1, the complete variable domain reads DARVTQTPRHKVTEMGQEVTMRCQPILGHNTVFWYRQTMMQGLELLAYFRNRAPLDDSGMPKDRFSAEMPDATLATLKIQPSEPRDSAVYFCASVQMNTEAFFGQGTRLTVV.

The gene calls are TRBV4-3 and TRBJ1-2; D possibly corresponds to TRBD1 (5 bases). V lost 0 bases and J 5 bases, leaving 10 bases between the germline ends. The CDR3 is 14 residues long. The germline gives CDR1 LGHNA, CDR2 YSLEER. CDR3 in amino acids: CASSQDRGEYGYTF. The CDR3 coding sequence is TGCGCCAGCAGCCAAGATCGGGGGGAGTATGGCTACACCTTC.